This is a list of T cell receptor beta chains from one sample in a study of Graves' ophthalmopathy and Graves' hyperthyroidism. TCRdb recomputed calls from the multiplex PCR reads with MiXCR, one row per CDR3 protein. The sample has around 400,000 distinct CDR3 sequences; 15% to 20% are singletons. Sequencing used peripheral blood. The receptors were sampled from a woman aged 18-30 years with Graves' ophthalmopathy. The CDR3 runs from the conserved cysteine through the conserved F or W. Fields, in order: clone size, D gene, V gene, J gene, CDR3 DNA, CDR3 protein. A D gene is named only where the DNA matches it firmly. Where a row states a size, it is once, few, many or the class of an expanded clone; other rows omit it.

>many|TRBD1|TRBV11-2|TRBJ1-2
TGTGCCAGCAGCTTAGGACAGGGAACTAACTATGGCTACACCTTC
CASSLGQGTNYGYTF
>many|.|TRBV6-5|TRBJ1-1
TGTGCCAGCAGTTACAAGAACACTGAAGCTTTCTTT
CASSYKNTEAFF
>.|.|TRBV6-5|TRBJ2-7
TGTGCCAGCAGTTACTCGACTGGGGGGGGCCGCCCCTACGAGCAGTACTTC
CASSYSTGGGRPYEQYF
>.|TRBD1|TRBV6-2/TRBV6-3|TRBJ1-5
TGTGCCAGCAGTTACCGGCCATGGGACAGGGCTTCCTATAGCAATCAGCCCCAGCATTTT
CASSYRPWDRASYSNQPQHF
>many|.|TRBV9|TRBJ1-1
TGTGCCAGCTCCCGCGGGGGAGGGATGAACACTGAAGCTTTCTTT
CASSRGGGMNTEAFF
>many|.|TRBV6-1|TRBJ1-5
TGTGCCAGCAGTGACCCCAATCAGCCCCAGCATTTT
CASSDPNQPQHF
>many|.|TRBV7-8|TRBJ2-7
TGTGCCAGCAGCTTAGACGGGGCGGGGACCGCGAGCTCCTACGAGCAGTACTTC
CASSLDGAGTASSYEQYF
>many|TRBD2|TRBV12-3/TRBV12-4|TRBJ2-7
TGTGCCAGCAGTTTAAAGGCGGGAGGGCCCTACGAGCAGTACTTC
CASSLKAGGPYEQYF
>many|.|TRBV20-1|TRBJ2-7
TGCAGTGCTCCATTGCAATATTACCCTAGGGGCAGCCTAAACCTCCATTACGAGCAGTACTTC
CSAPLQYYPRGSLNLHYEQYF
>many|TRBD1|TRBV12-3/TRBV12-4|TRBJ1-1
TGTGCCAGCAGTCAGGGACAGGAGAACACTGAAGCTTTCTTT
CASSQGQENTEAFF
>many|.|TRBV28|TRBJ2-5
TGTGCCAGCAGTTTATGGCAGGGTTTGGGCCAAGAGACCCAGTACTTC
CASSLWQGLGQETQYF
>many|TRBD1|TRBV5-5|TRBJ2-5
TGTGCCAGCAGCTGGGAACAGGGGGCGATGTCAGAGACCCAGTACTTC
CASSWEQGAMSETQYF
>many|.|TRBV28|TRBJ1-1
TGTGCCAGCATCCCGGACACCATGAACACTGAAGCTTTCTTT
CASIPDTMNTEAFF
>.|TRBD1|TRBV20-1|TRBJ1-6
TGCAGTGCTAGGGGGACAGGGAATTCACCCCTCCACTTT
CSARGTGNSPLHF
>many|.|TRBV11-2|TRBJ1-3
TGTGCCAGCCAACCTTCCCCCCAGGAGGCTGGAAGCACCATATATTTT
CASQPSPQEAGSTIYF
>.|TRBD1|TRBV12-3/TRBV12-4|TRBJ1-2
TGTGCCAGCAGTTTAGACAGGGGGAAGGGAGGCTACACCTTC
CASSLDRGKGGYTF
>few|.|TRBV5-6|TRBJ2-7
TGTGCCAGCAGCTTGATAGCGAGAGAAGCCTCCTACGAGCAGCACTTC
CASSLIAREASYEQHF
>many|.|TRBV6-5|TRBJ2-7
TGTGCCAGCAGTTACCGTGGAGGGGGCGAATACTCCAACGAGCAGTACTTC
CASSYRGGGEYSNEQYF
>many|TRBD2|TRBV7-2|TRBJ2-5
TGTGCCAGCAGCTTTGTAAGCGGGGGGGCCAAGGGGACCCAGTACTTC
CASSFVSGGAKGTQYF
>many|.|TRBV19|TRBJ1-1
TGTGCCAGTAGTATTAACAGGCGGACTGAAGCTTTCTTT
CASSINRRTEAFF
>few|TRBD2|TRBV10-3|TRBJ2-7
TGTGCCACCGTAGCGGGGGGCGACGGGACCTACGAGCAGTACTTC
CATVAGGDGTYEQYF
>.|.|TRBV7-6|TRBJ2-5
TGTGCCAGCAGCTTAGAGGTCCAGCGTAGGCAAGAGACCCAGTACTTC
CASSLEVQRRQETQYF
>many|TRBD1|TRBV29-1|TRBJ2-5
TGCAGCGTGGTTACAGGGGCCGCCCCTGGGGGGACCCAGTACTTC
CSVVTGAAPGGTQYF
>once|.|TRBV28|TRBJ2-2
TGTGCCAGCAGTTACGAGCAGCACACCGGGGAGCTGTTTTTT
CASSYEQHTGELFF
>many|TRBD1|TRBV6-2/TRBV6-3|TRBJ1-5
TGTGCCAGCAGTTACTCGACAGGGGCTCCCAATCAGCCCCAGCATTTT
CASSYSTGAPNQPQHF
>many|TRBD1|TRBV7-2|TRBJ1-5
TGTGCCAGCAGCTGGGGACAGGGCGCCCAGCATTTT
CASSWGQGAQHF
>many|.|TRBV5-5|TRBJ2-7
TGTGCCAGCAGCTTGTTGGGTTCGGGCGAGCAGTACTTC
CASSLLGSGEQYF
>many|TRBD1|TRBV5-1|TRBJ2-5
TGCGCCAGCAGCATACCGACAGGGGATTACGGAGAGACCCAGTACTTC
CASSIPTGDYGETQYF
>many|.|TRBV20-1|TRBJ2-7
TGCAGTGCTACCCGCCAGGGGTTTTATTCCTACGAGCAGTACTTC
CSATRQGFYSYEQYF
>.|.|TRBV20-1|TRBJ1-2
TGCAGTGCTAGATCAGGCTCGGGCTATGGCTACACCTTC
CSARSGSGYGYTF
>many|.|TRBV18|TRBJ1-1
TGTGCCAGCTCGCCCAGGATGGAGGCAGCTTTCTTT
CASSPRMEAAFF
>many|.|TRBV27|TRBJ2-5
TGTGCCAGCAGTCCTCATTCCGCGGGACATCAAGAGACCCAGTACTTC
CASSPHSAGHQETQYF
>many|TRBD1|TRBV19|TRBJ2-7
TGTGCCAGTAGTATCACCGGGACAGCATACGAGCAGTACTTC
CASSITGTAYEQYF
>.|.|TRBV15|TRBJ2-2
TGTGCCACCAGGAGACTGGCGGACACCGGGGAGCTGTTTTTT
CATRRLADTGELFF
>few|TRBD2|TRBV18|TRBJ2-5
TGTGCCAGCTCACCATTCCTAGCGGGAGAAGGGGAGACCCAGTACTTC
CASSPFLAGEGETQYF
>many|.|TRBV2|TRBJ1-2
TGTGCCAGCAGTGAACGGACCGGGAGGAACTATGGCTACACCTTC
CASSERTGRNYGYTF
>few|TRBD1|TRBV5-1|TRBJ2-6
TGCGCCAGCAGCTCCCACCAGGGAACAGGGGCTGGGGCCAACGTCCTGACTTTC
CASSSHQGTGAGANVLTF
>many|TRBD1|TRBV12-3/TRBV12-4|TRBJ2-4
TGTGCCAGCAGTTCCATAACAGGGGAACTAGCCAAAAACATTCAGTACTTC
CASSSITGELAKNIQYF
>many|.|TRBV7-2|TRBJ1-1
TGTGCCAGCAGCGCCGCCGCGGGAGGTGGCACTGAAGCTTTCTTT
CASSAAAGGGTEAFF
>many|TRBD1|TRBV12-3/TRBV12-4|TRBJ2-7
TGTGCCAGCAGACAGACAGGGGAAGTTGGTGAGCAGTACTTC
CASRQTGEVGEQYF
>many|.|TRBV19|TRBJ2-2
TGTGCCACACACCCAGAGGGGGGCAAGGACACCGGGGAGCTGTTTTTT
CATHPEGGKDTGELFF
>many|TRBD2|TRBV20-1|TRBJ2-2
TGCAGTGCTAGAGATCAACTAGCGGGAGTCACCGGGGAGCTGTTTTTT
CSARDQLAGVTGELFF
>many|.|TRBV19|TRBJ2-7
TGTGCCAGTAGTAGAGATTACGAGCAGTACTTC
CASSRDYEQYF
>once|.|TRBV6-1|TRBJ2-7
TGTGCCAGCACCAACAGAGCGTACGAGCAGTACTTC
CASTNRAYEQYF
>few|.|TRBV6-2/TRBV6-3|TRBJ2-7
TGTGCCAGCACGTGGGGGTTCCTCTACGAGCAGTACTTC
CASTWGFLYEQYF
>many|.|TRBV28|TRBJ1-1
TGTGCCAGCACTCCCTTCCGAAGAGGGCGCGGGGACACTGAAGCTTTCTTT
CASTPFRRGRGDTEAFF
>many|.|TRBV6-2/TRBV6-3|TRBJ2-3
TGTGCCAGCAGTTACGGGGGCGCAGATACGCAGTATTTT
CASSYGGADTQYF
>many|.|TRBV6-1|TRBJ2-7
TGTGCCAGCAATCGGGACTTCCTCTCCTACGAGCAGTACTTC
CASNRDFLSYEQYF
>many|.|TRBV20-1|TRBJ2-7
TGCAGTGCTAGTCATGGGCGGAAGATCTACGAGCAGTACTTC
CSASHGRKIYEQYF
>many|.|TRBV2|TRBJ1-1
TGTGCCAGCAGGGAGAGCTTAGCCACTGAAGCTTTCTTT
CASRESLATEAFF
>many|TRBD1|TRBV27|TRBJ1-6
TGTGCCAGCAGTCCAACGTGGGGACAGGGGTATTCACCCCTCCACTTT
CASSPTWGQGYSPLHF
>many|.|TRBV10-3|TRBJ1-1
TGTGCCATCAGTGAGTCCCCGCCCAAGGGTGCTGAAGCTTTCTTT
CAISESPPKGAEAFF
>many|.|TRBV7-3|TRBJ2-2
TGTGCCAGCAGTTTAAGGGGGACCGGGGAGCTGTTTTTT
CASSLRGTGELFF
>many|.|TRBV28|TRBJ1-3
TGTGCCAGCAGTTCCGGACGTACAGCCTCTGGAAACACCATATATTTT
CASSSGRTASGNTIYF
>many|TRBD1|TRBV19|TRBJ2-7
TGTGCCAGTAGTAGCAACAGGGGGAGCTACGAGCAGTACTTC
CASSSNRGSYEQYF
>few|TRBD2|TRBV12-5|TRBJ2-2
TGTGCTAGTGGTCTATATCCCCGCACTAGCGGGGGGCAGAACACCGGGGAGCTGTTTTTT
CASGLYPRTSGGQNTGELFF